The entry that follows covers one TCR beta chain sequence. Its antigen is unknown. Donors consisted of healthy bone marrow donors. This entry is derived from a study of cytomegalovirus exposure and HLA in healthy donors. Whole-study findings and limits: The authors considered a cluster of highly shared sequence variants likely to be a sequencing artifact. Most TCR sequences were uncommon, yet certain public TCRs appeared in many donors. With high specificity and sensitivity, the classifier reportedly diagnosed cytomegalovirus status.

The PCR made use of 60 Vbeta and 13 Jbeta primers. Only in-frame clones appear in the TCRdb table, and some are missing; sequencing was by immunoSEQ multiplex PCR. The table records tens of thousands of clones, roughly 79% of them present only once. This clonotype originated in a middle-aged man in good health and CMV-seronegative. The source material was PBMCs.

The CDR3 DNA follows: TGTGCCAGCCCGGTACCGGGACAGGGGGCCACTGAAGCTTTCTTT. Translated, it gives CASPVPGQGATEAFF. The chain carries TRBV28 and TRBJ1-1, with 12 positions matching TRBD1. The CDR3 consists of 15 residues. Germline values: CDR1 MDHEN, CDR2 SYDVKM. The junction had 8 bases not matched to a gene; V was cut back by 8 bases and J by 4 bases.